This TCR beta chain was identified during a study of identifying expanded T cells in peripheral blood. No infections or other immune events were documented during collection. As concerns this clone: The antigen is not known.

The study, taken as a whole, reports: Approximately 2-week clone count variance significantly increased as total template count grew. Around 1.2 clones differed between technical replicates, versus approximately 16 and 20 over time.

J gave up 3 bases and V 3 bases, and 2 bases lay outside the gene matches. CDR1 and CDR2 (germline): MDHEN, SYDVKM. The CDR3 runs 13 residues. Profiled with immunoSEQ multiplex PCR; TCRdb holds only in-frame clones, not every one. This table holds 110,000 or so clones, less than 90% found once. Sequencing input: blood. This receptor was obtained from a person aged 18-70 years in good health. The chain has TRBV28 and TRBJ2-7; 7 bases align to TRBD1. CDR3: CASSLPGGYEQYF. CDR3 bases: TGTGCCAGCAGTTTGCCAGGGGGCTACGAGCAGTACTTC.